One and the same sample provided the 21 T cell receptor beta chains below, sequenced in a study of OX40 agonist ivuxolimab in advanced cancers. The library was prepared using the immunoSEQ multiplex PCR assay. TCRdb re-hosts the immuneACCESS table, in-frame sequences only. Its copies lack some clones; in the studies checked, an unresolved V gene accounts for under half of them, and the cause for the rest is not known. Here the sample has over 90,000 clones; approximately 94% occur a single time. The top ten constitute less than 0.2% of the sample. The sequenced sample was CD4+ or CD8+ T cells sorted from blood, obtained in a trial of the OX40 agonist ivuxolimab. The source of these receptors is an adult with an advanced solid tumor such as melanoma, head and neck, liver or kidney cancer.

The J gene is TRBJ1-2, the V gene TRBV20-1; D is uncertain. The CDR3 loop spans 11 amino acids. Germline V gene sequence: CDR1 DFQATT, CDR2 SNEGSKA (reference sequence). The CDR3 spells CSPRNNYGYTF. The CDR3 DNA reads as TGCAGCCCTCGGAATAACTATGGCTACACCTTC.

The chain combines TRBV18 with TRBJ2-5; TRBD2 matches 7 bases. With 4 bases clipped from V and 2 bases from J, the junction kept 4 bases outside the gene matches. Per the germline V gene, CDR1 is KGHSH and CDR2 is LQKENI. The CDR3 loop spans 14 amino acids. CDR3 loop: CASSLLAMQETQYF. The CDR3 region has the DNA TGTGCCAGCTCACTACTAGCGATGCAAGAGACCCAGTACTTC.

The chain couples TRBV25-1 to TRBJ2-5, with D perhaps TRBD1 or TRBD2 (5 bases each). Germline CDR1 and CDR2: MGHDK and SYGVNS. The CDR3 extends over 10 amino acids. Trimming stripped 3 bases from V and 9 bases from J, with 5 bases between. CDR3 amino acids: CASSEGAQYF. The CDR3 region has the DNA TGTGCCAGCAGTGAGGGGGCCCAGTACTTC.

V and J are TRBV7-2 and TRBJ2-7; D remains unclear. Deletions cut 1 base from V and 0 bases from J, with 13 bases between. This CDR3 is 16 amino acids long. Looked up from germline, CDR1 is SGHTA and CDR2 is FQGNSA. Written as DNA, the CDR3 is TGTGCCAGCAGCTTAGGACCCATCCCGGGCTCCTACGAGCAGTACTTC. It is translated as CASSLGPIPGSYEQYF.

This clone came up once. This rearrangement joins TRBV7-2 to TRBJ1-2; D is perhaps TRBD1 (6 bases). V lost 4 bases to trimming and J lost 1 base, with 13 bases between them. This CDR3 is 15 amino acids long. CDR1 SGHTA and CDR2 FQGNSA come from the germline V gene. The CDR3 coding sequence is TGTGCCAGCAGCTCCCGAAGGGGGGGTAACTATGGCTACACCTTC. It codes for CASSSRRGGNYGYTF.

The V gene is TRBV19, the J gene TRBJ1-2; 7 bases line up with TRBD1. V was pared by 3 bases and J by 4 bases, with 2 bases of the junction left unmatched. CDR3 size: 13 residues. Germline V gene sequence: CDR1 LNHDA, CDR2 SQIVND (reference sequence). The CDR3 here is CASSIRTGYGYTF. The CDR3 region has the DNA TGTGCCAGTAGTATCCGGACAGGCTATGGCTACACCTTC.

The chain employs TRBV9 and TRBJ2-7; the D is unclear. Germline V gives CDR1 SGDLS, CDR2 YYNGEE. This CDR3 is 12 amino acids long. V shed 3 bases and J shed 6 bases, with 10 bases lying between them. CDR3 DNA sequence: TGTGCCAGCAGCGCCGAGGTGGGCGAGCAGTACTTC. Its translation: CASSAEVGEQYF.

V and J are TRBV7-9 and TRBJ2-2, with unresolved D. V lost 3 bases and J 3 bases, leaving 5 bases between the germline ends. The CDR3 runs 13 residues. The V gene's germline CDR1 is SEHNR and CDR2 FQNEAQ (reference sequence). CDR3 loop: CASSLGYTGELFF. The CDR3 DNA is TGTGCCAGCAGCTTGGGGTACACCGGGGAGCTGTTTTTT. Complete variable domain (other parts from reference TRBV7-9 and TRBJ2-2): DTGVSQNPRHKITKRGQNVTFRCDPISEHNRLYWYRQTLGQGPEFLTYFQNEAQLEKSRLLSDRFSAERPKGSFSTLEIQRTEQGDSAMYLCASSLGYTGELFFGEGSRLTVL.

V usage is TRBV2 and J usage is TRBJ2-6; D unresolved. Trimming removed 4 bases at V and 4 bases at J, with 11 bases between. The germline CDR1 and CDR2 sequences are SNHLY and FYNNEI. This CDR3 comprises 15 residues. The CDR3, as DNA: TGTGCCAGCAGTGGAAGACACATAGGGGCCAACGTCCTGACTTTC. Residues: CASSGRHIGANVLTF.

The genes are TRBV9 and TRBJ2-2; D remains ambiguous. CDR1 is SGDLS, CDR2 YYNGEE, per germline. V was pared by 7 bases and J by 0 bases, with 7 bases between. The CDR3 covers 13 residues. CDR3 sequence: CASGAANTGELFF. CDR3 DNA sequence: TGTGCCAGCGGAGCCGCGAACACCGGGGAGCTGTTTTTT.

J is TRBJ1-2 and V is TRBV28; D unresolved. V lost 5 bases to trimming and J lost 5 bases, with 9 bases between them. Germline CDR1 reads MDHEN; CDR2 reads SYDVKM. This CDR3 comprises 12 residues. For the CDR3, the DNA is TGTGCCAGCAGTCTCTACGGGTATGGCTACACCTTC. This translates into CASSLYGYGYTF.

The J gene is TRBJ2-1, the V gene TRBV19, with a weak D call TRBD2 (6 bases). The CDR3 runs to 15 residues. The germline V gene has CDR1 LNHDA and CDR2 SQIVND (reference sequence). The V and J ends lost 4 bases and 1 base respectively, with 11 bases between them. DNA of the CDR3: TGTGCCAGTAGTACATCGGGAGAGTCCTACAATGAGCAGTTCTTC. The encoded protein is CASSTSGESYNEQFF.

The V call is TRBV25-1, the J call TRBJ1-1; D unclear. From germline, CDR1 is MGHDK and CDR2 SYGVNS. V lost 6 bases to trimming and J lost 5 bases, with 13 bases between them. The CDR3 sequence is 13 residues long. DNA of the CDR3: TGTGCCAGCAGGACAAGTCGCAATACTGAAGCTTTCTTT. It encodes CASRTSRNTEAFF. Filled out from reference TRBV25-1 and TRBJ1-1, the complete variable domain reads EADIYQTPRYLVIGTGKKITLECSQTMGHDKMYWYQQDPGMELHLIHYSYGVNSTEKGDLSSESTVSRIRTEHFPLTLESARPSHTSQYLCASRTSRNTEAFFGQGTRLTVV.

The genes are TRBV7-3 and TRBJ2-3; a possible D gene is TRBD2 (5 bases). Germline assignment: CDR1 SGHTA and CDR2 FQGTGA. This CDR3 is 12 amino acids long. Trimming pared 5 bases from V and 6 bases from J, leaving 9 bases between. The chain's CDR3 is CASSPSGDTQYF. In nucleotides, the CDR3 is TGTGCCAGCAGCCCCTCGGGGGATACGCAGTATTTT.

This clone was found a few times. The gene calls are TRBV27 and TRBJ1-1, with no clear D. The CDR3 contains 13 residues. Germline V gene data show CDR1 as MNHEY and CDR2 as SMNVEV (reference sequence). V was pared by 7 bases and J by 1 base, with 10 bases between. The CDR3 sequence: CASIGSGNTEAFF. CDR3 DNA: TGTGCCAGCATCGGGAGCGGGAACACTGAAGCTTTCTTT.

The rearrangement joins TRBV18 to TRBJ2-5; possible D gene TRBD1, 5 bases. The V gene's germline CDR1 is KGHSH and CDR2 LQKENI. This CDR3 spans 15 amino acids. Trimming shortened V by 6 bases and J by 4 bases, and 18 bases separated the two germline ends. The CDR3, as DNA: TGTGCCAGCTCCCCCGGGCAGGGCGTCGGAGAGACCCAGTACTTC. This translates into CASSPGQGVGETQYF.

The chain links TRBV2 to TRBJ2-2, with 8 bases aligning to TRBD1. V shed 8 bases, J shed 9 bases, and the junction held 8 bases outside the gene matches. Per the germline V gene, CDR1 is SNHLY and CDR2 is FYNNEI. The CDR3 runs 13 residues. The CDR3 region has the DNA TGTGCCAGCTCGCGGACAGGGCTACGGGAGCTGTTTTTT. Amino acid sequence: CASSRTGLRELFF.

This chain joins TRBV19 and TRBJ2-1; 9 bases align to TRBD2. CDR3 length: 16 amino acids. The V and J ends lost 4 bases and 2 bases, in that order; junction bases with no gene match: 6. Germline V CDR1 and CDR2: LNHDA, SQIVND (reference sequence). The CDR3 loop reads CASSKGLALPYNEQFF. The CDR3 region has the DNA TGTGCCAGTAGTAAAGGACTAGCGCTGCCCTACAATGAGCAGTTCTTC.

The rearrangement uses TRBV7-9 and TRBJ2-7, with 7 positions matching TRBD1. The CDR3 runs 13 residues. Trimming cost V 5 bases and J 6 bases; bases outside gene matches: 7. CDR1 and CDR2 (germline): SEHNR, FQNEAQ (reference sequence). In DNA, the CDR3 is TGTGCCAGCAGCGGACGACAGGGCACCGAGCAGTACTTC. It is translated as CASSGRQGTEQYF.

The rearrangement links TRBV19 to TRBJ2-2; possible D gene TRBD2, 5 bases. This CDR3 has 13 amino acids. Deletions cut 1 base from V and 8 bases from J, with 8 bases between. Germline V gene lookup returns CDR1 LNHDA and CDR2 SQIVND (reference sequence). The CDR3 loop is CASSIAGNGELFF. CDR3 bases: TGTGCCAGTAGTATAGCGGGGAATGGGGAGCTGTTTTTT. The complete variable domain, with remaining parts taken from reference TRBV19 and TRBJ2-2, reads DGGITQSPKYLFRKEGQNVTLSCEQNLNHDAMYWYRQDPGQGLRLIYYSQIVNDFQKGDIAEGYSVSREKKESFPLTVTSAQKNPTAFYLCASSIAGNGELFFGEGSRLTVL.

To note about this clone: The same CDR3 can be traced to other DNA sequences in this sample. This chain joins TRBV10-2 and TRBJ1-6; D is unclear. V was trimmed by 2 bases and J by 3 bases, leaving 5 bases between them. CDR1 is WSHSY and CDR2 is SAAADI in the germline V gene. This CDR3 contains 14 residues. CDR3: CASSESVYNSPLHF. CDR3 sequence (DNA): TGCGCCAGCAGTGAGAGCGTCTATAATTCACCCCTCCACTTT.